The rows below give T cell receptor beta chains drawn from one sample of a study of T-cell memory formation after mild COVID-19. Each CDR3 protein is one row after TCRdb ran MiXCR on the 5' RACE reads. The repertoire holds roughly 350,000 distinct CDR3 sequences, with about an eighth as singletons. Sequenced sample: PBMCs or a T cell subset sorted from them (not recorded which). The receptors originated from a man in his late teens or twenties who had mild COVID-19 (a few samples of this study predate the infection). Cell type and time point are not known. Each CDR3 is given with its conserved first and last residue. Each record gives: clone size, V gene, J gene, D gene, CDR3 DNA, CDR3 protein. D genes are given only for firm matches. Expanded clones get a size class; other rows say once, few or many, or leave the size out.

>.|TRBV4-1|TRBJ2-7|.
TGCGCCAGCAGGGGATCCGTCTCCTACGAGCAGTACTTC
CASRGSVSYEQYF
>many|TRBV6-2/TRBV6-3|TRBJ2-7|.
TGTGCCAGCAGTCCCGGCGTTTACGAGCAGTACTTC
CASSPGVYEQYF
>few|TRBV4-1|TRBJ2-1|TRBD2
TGCGCCAGCAGCGTAACTAGCGGGGGGGCCTTTGAGCAGTTCTTC
CASSVTSGGAFEQFF
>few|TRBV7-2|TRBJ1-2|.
TGTGCCAGCAGCCCGACCTACAGGGACTATGGCTACACCTTC
CASSPTYRDYGYTF
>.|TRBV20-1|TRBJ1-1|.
TGCAGTGCTTTCTTGCCGAACACTGAAGCTTTCTTT
CSAFLPNTEAFF
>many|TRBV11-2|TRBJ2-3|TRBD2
TGTGCCAGCAGGCAAAAGCGGGGGGCCACAGATACGCAGTATTTT
CASRQKRGATDTQYF
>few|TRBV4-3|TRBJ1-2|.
TGCGCCAGCAGCCAAGAGGCAGTGGGAAGAGGCTACACCTTC
CASSQEAVGRGYTF
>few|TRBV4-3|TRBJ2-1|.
TGCGCCAGCAGCCGGGACAGGGCGGGGGGTGAGCAGTTCTTC
CASSRDRAGGEQFF
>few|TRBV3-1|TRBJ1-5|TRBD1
TGTGCCAGCAGCCAAACAGGGGAACAGCCCCAGCATTTT
CASSQTGEQPQHF
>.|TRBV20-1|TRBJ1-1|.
TGCAGTGCCCAGACAGTAAACACTGAAGCTTTCTTT
CSAQTVNTEAFF
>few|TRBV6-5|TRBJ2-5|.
TGTGCCAGCAGTTACGCGTCTAGGAGGGGCGAAGAGACCCAGTACTTC
CASSYASRRGEETQYF
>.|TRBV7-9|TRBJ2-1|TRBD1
TGTGCCAGCAGCCAGGGGCCAGGGGGTGATGAGCAGTTCTTC
CASSQGPGGDEQFF
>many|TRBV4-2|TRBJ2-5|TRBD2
TGTGCCAGCAGCCCCGGACTAGCGGGCCTTTCGGAGACCCAGTACTTC
CASSPGLAGLSETQYF
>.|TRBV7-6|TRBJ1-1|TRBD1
TGTGCCAGCAGCTTAGCTGTCCAGGGGGGCACTGAAGCTTTCTTT
CASSLAVQGGTEAFF
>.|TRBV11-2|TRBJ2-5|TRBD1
TGTGCCAGCAGACGGGACAGGGGATTTGGGCGAGAGACCCAGTACTTC
CASRRDRGFGRETQYF
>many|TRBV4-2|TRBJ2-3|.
TGTGCCAGCAGCCAAGATAAAAGGGCAGCACGTTTCAGCACAGATACGCAGTATTTT
CASSQDKRAARFSTDTQYF
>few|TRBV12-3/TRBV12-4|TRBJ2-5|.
TGTGCCAGCAGGGACTACATCCAAGAGACCCAGTACTTC
CASRDYIQETQYF
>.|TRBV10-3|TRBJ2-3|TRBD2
TGTGCCACCATGACTAGCGGGGGATCAGATACGCAGTATTTT
CATMTSGGSDTQYF
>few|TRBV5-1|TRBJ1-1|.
TGCGCCAGCAGCTTGGCTCAGGGAACTGAAGCTTTCTTT
CASSLAQGTEAFF
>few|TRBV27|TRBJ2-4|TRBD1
TGTGCCAGCAGTAGAGGGACAGGGGGTTGGGCCAAAAACATTCAGTACTTC
CASSRGTGGWAKNIQYF
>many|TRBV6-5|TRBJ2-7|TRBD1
TGTGCCAGCAGTTACGGGACAGGGCCCTACGAGCAGTACTTC
CASSYGTGPYEQYF
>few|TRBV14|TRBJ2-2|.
TGTGCCAGCAGCCGGAAGAAACTCCAGAGGCCGGGCGGGGAGCTGTTTTTT
CASSRKKLQRPGGELFF
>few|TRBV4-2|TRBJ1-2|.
TGTGCCAGCAGCCAAGAGTTGGCAGCACCTAACTATGGCTACACCTTC
CASSQELAAPNYGYTF
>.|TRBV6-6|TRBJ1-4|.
TGTGCCAGCAGCGACTCCGGGACGATTAGTGAAAAACTGTTTTTT
CASSDSGTISEKLFF
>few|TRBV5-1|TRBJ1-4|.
TGCGCCAGCAGTATATCTGGGGTGGATGAAAAACTGTTTTTT
CASSISGVDEKLFF
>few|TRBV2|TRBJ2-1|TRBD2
TGTGCCAGCAGGGTGGCGGGGGGGTCCTACAATGAGCAGTTCTTC
CASRVAGGSYNEQFF
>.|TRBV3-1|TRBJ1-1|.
TGTGCCAGCAGGCTCAGGGGTGGAGAAGCTTTCTTT
CASRLRGGEAFF
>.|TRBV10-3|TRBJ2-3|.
TGTGCCATCAGTGGCACAACTCCGGATACGCAGTATTTT
CAISGTTPDTQYF
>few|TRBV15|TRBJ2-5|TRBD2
TGTGCCACCAGCAGAGGAACTAGCGGGGGGCAAGAGACCCAGTACTTC
CATSRGTSGGQETQYF
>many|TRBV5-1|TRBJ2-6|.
TGCGCCAGTCGAGACTCTGGGGCCAACGTCCTGACTTTC
CASRDSGANVLTF
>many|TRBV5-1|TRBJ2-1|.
TGCGCCAGCAGTAAGAGCTCCTACAATGAGCAGTTCTTC
CASSKSSYNEQFF